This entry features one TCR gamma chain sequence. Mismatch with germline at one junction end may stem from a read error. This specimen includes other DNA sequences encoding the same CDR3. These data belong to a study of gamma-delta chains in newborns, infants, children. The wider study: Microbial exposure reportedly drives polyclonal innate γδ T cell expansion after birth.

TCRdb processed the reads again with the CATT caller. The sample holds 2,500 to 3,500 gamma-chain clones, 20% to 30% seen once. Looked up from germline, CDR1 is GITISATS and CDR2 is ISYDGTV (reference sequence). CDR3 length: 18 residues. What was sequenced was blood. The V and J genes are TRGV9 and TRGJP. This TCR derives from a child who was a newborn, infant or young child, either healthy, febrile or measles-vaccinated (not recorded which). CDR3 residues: CALWESYEGELGKKIKVF. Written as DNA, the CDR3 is TGCGCCTTGTGGGAATCCTACGAGGGGGAGTTGGGCAAAAAAATCAAGGTATTT.